Below, 3 T cell receptor beta chains from the same sample are listed, as sequenced in a study of cytomegalovirus exposure and HLA in healthy donors. PCR involved 60 Vbeta and 13 Jbeta primers. The assay was immunoSEQ multiplex PCR, and TCRdb's table has in-frame clones only and misses some. Recorded for this sample: approximately 100,000 clones. The sample comprised PBMCs. The receptors shown here come from a middle-aged man in good health and CMV-seronegative.

The chain links TRBV5-1 to TRBJ1-2; TRBD1 matches 7 bases. CDR3 length equals 15 residues. The trim removed 0 bases at V and 2 bases at J, leaving 4 bases unmatched. Germline CDR1 SGHRS, CDR2 YFSETQ. This CDR3 is CASSLDWTGNYGYTF. CDR3 nucleotides: TGCGCCAGCAGCTTGGATTGGACAGGAAACTATGGCTACACCTTC.

This sequence joins TRBV9 and TRBJ1-1, with D perhaps matching TRBD1 (6 bases). CDR3 length equals 13 residues. CDR1 and CDR2 (germline): SGDLS, YYNGEE. Trimming pared 4 bases from V and 5 bases from J, leaving 12 bases between. The CDR3 is CASSREGGTEAFF. In nucleotides, the CDR3 is TGTGCCAGCAGCCGAGAGGGGGGGACTGAAGCTTTCTTT.

The chain recombines TRBV10-3 with TRBJ2-3, with TRBD2 identical over 12 bases. The CDR3 runs 18 residues. The germline CDR1 and CDR2 sequences are ENHRY and SYGVKD. V was pared by 3 bases and J by 3 bases, with 10 bases of the junction left unmatched. This CDR3 is CAISDPGLAGLQTDTQYF. Here the CDR3 DNA reads TGTGCCATCAGTGACCCGGGACTAGCGGGTTTGCAGACAGATACGCAGTATTTT.